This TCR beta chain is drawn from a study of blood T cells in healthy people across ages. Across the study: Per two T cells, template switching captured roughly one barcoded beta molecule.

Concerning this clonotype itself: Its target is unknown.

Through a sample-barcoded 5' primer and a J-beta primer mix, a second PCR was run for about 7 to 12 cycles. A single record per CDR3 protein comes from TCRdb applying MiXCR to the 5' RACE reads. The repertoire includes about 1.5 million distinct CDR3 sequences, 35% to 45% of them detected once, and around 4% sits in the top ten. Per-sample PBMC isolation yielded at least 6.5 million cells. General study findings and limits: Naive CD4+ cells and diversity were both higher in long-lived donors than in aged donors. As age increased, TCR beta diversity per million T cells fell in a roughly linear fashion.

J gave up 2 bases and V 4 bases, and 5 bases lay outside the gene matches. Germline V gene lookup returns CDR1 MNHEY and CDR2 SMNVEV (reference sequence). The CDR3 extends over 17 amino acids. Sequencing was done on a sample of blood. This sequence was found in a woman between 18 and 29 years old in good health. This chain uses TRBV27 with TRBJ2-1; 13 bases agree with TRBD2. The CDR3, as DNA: TGTGCCAGCAGTTCCCCGGGACTAGCGGGACCCTACAATGAGCAGTTCTTC. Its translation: CASSSPGLAGPYNEQFF.